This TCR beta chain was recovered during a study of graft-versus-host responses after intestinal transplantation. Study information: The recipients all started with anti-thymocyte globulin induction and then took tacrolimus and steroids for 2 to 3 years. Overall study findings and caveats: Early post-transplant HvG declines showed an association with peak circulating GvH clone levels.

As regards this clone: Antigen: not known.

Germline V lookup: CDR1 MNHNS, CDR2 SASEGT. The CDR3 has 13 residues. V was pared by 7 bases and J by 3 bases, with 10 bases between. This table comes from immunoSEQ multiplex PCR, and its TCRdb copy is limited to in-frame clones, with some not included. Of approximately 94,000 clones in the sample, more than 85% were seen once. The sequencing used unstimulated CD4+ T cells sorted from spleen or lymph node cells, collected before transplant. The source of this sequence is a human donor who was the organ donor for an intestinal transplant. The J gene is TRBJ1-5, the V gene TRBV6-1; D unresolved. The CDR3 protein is CASIRALNQPQHF. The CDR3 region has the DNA TGTGCCAGCATTAGGGCACTCAATCAGCCCCAGCATTTT.